This T cell receptor (beta chain) originates from a study of vaccination and CD4 T cells after COVID-19. Points from the study as a whole: Vaccine-specific clones in convalescent patients were spike mono-reactive in 304 of 307 cases.

The study sequenced cultured CD4+ T cell DNA using the Oncomine TCR Beta short-read assay. Genomic DNA was taken out of cultured CD4+ T cells by extraction. TCRdb called the PCR reads again in MiXCR, with one record for every CDR3 protein. The sample includes approximately 6,600 distinct CDR3 sequences, 51% of them seen just once. The CDR3 runs 15 residues. In germline, CDR1 is DFQATT, CDR2 SNEGSKA (reference sequence). The junction had 9 bases not matched to a gene; V was cut back by 2 bases and J by 8 bases. This clonotype was seen a few times. What it binds is not known. Treatment specified: roughly 10-day PBMC culture with coronavirus spike peptide pools or control peptides (ViraFEST assay). CD4+ T cells of the unexposed donor were collected before the COVID-19 pandemic (2011-2018). After expanding antigen-specific T cells with peptide pools, ViraFEST sequenced their TCRs.

The specimen sequenced was CD4+ T cells from blood, cultured in vitro. This TCR derives from a human donor in good health. The chain employs TRBV20-1 and TRBJ1-2; TRBD1 aligns across 12 bases. CDR3 DNA: TGCAGTGCTAGATTCTCCGGGACAGGGGGCCTAGGCTACACCTTC. Its translation is CSARFSGTGGLGYTF.